This T cell receptor (beta chain) was retrieved from a study of T cell repertoires in cytomegalovirus infection. About the research overall: Indications of both CMV infection and matching HLA type were provided by public TCR beta signatures.

The CDR3 extends over 21 amino acids. Per germline, CDR1 DFQATT and CDR2 SNEGSKA (reference sequence). V gave up 5 bases and J gave up 0 bases; unmatched junction bases: 20. Each CDR3 protein is one row after TCRdb ran MiXCR on the reads. Here the sample spans fewer than 250,000 distinct CDR3 sequences, under 25% being singletons. General study findings and limits: Cumulated frequencies of public TCR beta families served to identify carriers of CMV plus the relevant HLA. Ex vivo responses were dominated by HLA-C-restricted CMV-specific TCR beta clonotypes.

To note about this clonotype: Its target is not known.

This chain connects TRBV20-1 to TRBJ2-3; 13 nucleotides agree with TRBD2. The clonotype comes from a human donor in good health (CMV status not recorded). Some clones in this sample may be carry-over from other donors' samples. The sequenced sample consisted of CD8+ T cells from PBMCs. CDR3 residues: CSAWAPLETSGRIDSTDTQYF. The CDR3 DNA is TGCAGTGCTTGGGCCCCCTTAGAGACTAGCGGGAGGATCGATAGCACAGATACGCAGTATTTT.